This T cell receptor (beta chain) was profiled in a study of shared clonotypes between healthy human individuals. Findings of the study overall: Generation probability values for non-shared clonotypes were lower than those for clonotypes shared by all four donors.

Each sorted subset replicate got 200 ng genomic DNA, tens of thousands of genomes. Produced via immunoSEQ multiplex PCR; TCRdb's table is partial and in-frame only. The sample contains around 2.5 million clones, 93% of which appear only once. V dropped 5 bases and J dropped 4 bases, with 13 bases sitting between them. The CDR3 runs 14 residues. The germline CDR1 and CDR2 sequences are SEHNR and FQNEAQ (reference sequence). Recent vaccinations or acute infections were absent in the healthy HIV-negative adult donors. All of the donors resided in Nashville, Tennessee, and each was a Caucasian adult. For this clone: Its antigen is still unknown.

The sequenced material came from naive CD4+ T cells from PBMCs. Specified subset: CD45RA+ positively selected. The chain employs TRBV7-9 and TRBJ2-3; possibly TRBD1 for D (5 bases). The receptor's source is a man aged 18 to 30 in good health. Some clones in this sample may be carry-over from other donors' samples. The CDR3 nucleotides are TGTGCCAGCAGCGCCAGGGTGGGCCCAGATACGCAGTATTTT. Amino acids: CASSARVGPDTQYF.